The 31 T cell receptor beta chains presented below share a single source sample, sequenced in a study of post-analysis software for immune sequencing data. Antigens for these TCRs are unknown. Unique molecular identifiers were carried by the TCR beta cDNA libraries. TCRdb reprocessed the PCR reads via MiXCR and lists one record per CDR3 protein. The sample carries a few hundred thousand distinct CDR3 sequences, 34% recorded once. Study-wide results and limits: Several TRBV segments (TRBV5-6, TRBV5-1 and TRBV20-1 among them) occurred more frequently in patients than in controls.

Material: blood. Receptor source: a girl under 18 with multiple sclerosis.

In this sample, this clonotype turned up many times. The chain uses TRBV5-1 and TRBJ2-1; D remains ambiguous. The V end lost 4 bases, the J end lost 5 bases, and 13 bases lay between the germline ends. The CDR3 has 14 amino acids. In germline, CDR1 is SGHRS, CDR2 YFSETQ. DNA for the CDR3: TGCGCCAGCAGCCCTGCTGGTGGGGACAATGAGCAGTTCTTC. It specifies CASSPAGGDNEQFF.

This clonotype has more than one count but fewer than ten. The CDR3 region has the DNA TGTGCCAGCGGAATCCCGGGACAGGGAACAGATACGCAGTATTTT. Translated, it gives CASGIPGQGTDTQYF. The V call is TRBV12-3 or TRBV12-4, the J call TRBJ2-3; TRBD1 matches 9 bases. J lost 3 bases, V lost 8 bases, and 9 bases had no gene match. CDR3 length: 15 amino acids.

This clonotype has a handful of counts. The rearrangement links TRBV25-1 to TRBJ2-7, with D possibly called TRBD1 or TRBD2 (5 bases each). CDR1 is MGHDK and CDR2 is SYGVNS in the germline V gene. V gave up 3 bases and J gave up 0 bases, with 12 bases separating them. CDR3 length: 15 amino acids. The chain's CDR3 is CASSDPGRSSYEQYF. CDR3 DNA sequence: TGTGCCAGCAGTGACCCGGGACGTTCCTCCTACGAGCAGTACTTC.

This clonotype was observed a few times. The chain links TRBV6-5 to TRBJ1-5; no firm D call. CDR1 and CDR2 from the germline V gene are MNHEY and SVGAGI. The CDR3 contains 13 residues. Trimming left V 4 bases short and J 5 bases short, with 9 bases between. CDR3 protein: CASSSGRYQPQHF. In DNA, the CDR3 is TGTGCCAGCAGTTCGGGCCGCTATCAGCCCCAGCATTTT.

The chain uses TRBV12-3 or TRBV12-4 and TRBJ2-5; 10 bases are shared with TRBD2. The CDR3 sequence is 16 residues long. Germline trimming cut 2 bases from V and 0 bases from J; bases unmatched to any gene: 3. The DNA of the CDR3 is TGTGCCAGCAGTTTACGTAGCGGGAGGAACCAAGAGACCCAGTACTTC. It yields the protein CASSLRSGRNQETQYF.

This clonotype was counted once. The chain carries TRBV20-1 and TRBJ2-7; 10 bases are shared with TRBD2. From germline, CDR1 is DFQATT and CDR2 SNEGSKA (reference sequence). This CDR3 region has 17 residues. V lost 1 base to trimming and J lost 7 bases; unmatched junction nucleotides: 16. The CDR3 region is CSARGTSGITHPGEQYF. Written as DNA, the CDR3 is TGCAGTGCTAGAGGTACTAGCGGGATCACCCATCCTGGGGAGCAGTACTTC.

This clonotype was observed a handful of times. The chain carries TRBV29-1 and TRBJ1-1; D is unresolved. Trimming stripped 3 bases from V and 0 bases from J, with 8 bases between. CDR3 length equals 13 residues. In germline, CDR1 is SQVTM, CDR2 ANQGSEA. CDR3 in amino acids: CSVDDGMNTEAFF. In nucleotides, the CDR3 is TGCAGCGTTGACGACGGTATGAACACTGAAGCTTTCTTT.

This chain links TRBV7-2 with TRBJ1-2; D may be TRBD1 (5 bases). V lost 5 bases and J lost 8, with 18 bases in between. In germline, CDR1 is SGHTA, CDR2 FQGNSA. The CDR3 length is 14 residues. CDR3 DNA: TGTGCCAGCAGCCCCGGGCAGGGAGGTCGCGGCTACACCTTC. This translates into CASSPGQGGRGYTF.

This clonotype has only a few counts. V and J are TRBV11-3 and TRBJ2-2; 9 bases map to TRBD1. Germline V gene sequence: CDR1 SGHNT, CDR2 YENEEA. Germline trimming cut 2 bases from V and 0 bases from J; bases unmatched to any gene: 1. This CDR3 region has 16 residues. The CDR3 here is CASSLRTGANTGELFF. CDR3 DNA sequence: TGTGCCAGCAGCTTACGGACAGGGGCGAACACCGGGGAGCTGTTTTTT.

This clonotype has a handful of counts. One junction end does not reproduce the germline sequence, and a read error may be involved. V is TRBV13 and J is TRBJ2-1; D gene uncertain. The CDR3 has 14 amino acids. Germline CDR1 is PRHDT and CDR2 is FYEKMQ (reference sequence). DNA for the CDR3: TGTGACAGCAGCCTCGGGCCTATGGGGAATGAGCAGTTCTTC. Its protein is CDSSLGPMGNEQFF.

CDR3 in amino acids: CASSPQDGEQYF. CDR3 DNA sequence: TGCGCCAGCAGCCCCCAGGACGGGGAGCAGTACTTC. The rearrangement uses TRBV5-1 and TRBJ2-5, with D perhaps TRBD2 (5 bases). CDR3 length: 12 residues. V lost 4 bases, J lost 11 bases, and 15 bases lay in between. The germline CDR1 and CDR2 sequences are SGHRS and YFSETQ.

The chain is built from TRBV25-1 and TRBJ2-5; TRBD1 or TRBD2 may be the D gene (5 bases each). CDR1 MGHDK and CDR2 SYGVNS come from the germline V gene. The V and J ends lost 5 bases and 0 bases respectively, with 19 bases between them. The CDR3 length is 17 residues. For the CDR3, the DNA is TGTGCCAGCAGTTACGTCGATCCGGGACGGTACCAAGAGACCCAGTACTTC. This sequence encodes CASSYVDPGRYQETQYF.

The table lists this clonotype with a few counts. The chain combines TRBV5-1 with TRBJ2-7; 8 bases fit TRBD1. V lost 5 bases and J lost 5; bases outside the gene matches: 3. Germline CDR1 and CDR2: SGHRS and YFSETQ. This CDR3 is 12 amino acids long. The CDR3 nucleotides are TGCGCCAGCAGAGGACAGGGAGACGAGCAGTACTTC. Translated, it gives CASRGQGDEQYF. The full variable domain, in which reference TRBV5-1 and TRBJ2-7 provide the parts outside the CDR3, is KAGVTQTPRYLIKTRGQQVTLSCSPISGHRSVSWYQQTPGQGLQFLFEYFSETQRNKGNFPGRFSGRQFSNSRSEMNVSTLELGDSALYLCASRGQGDEQYFGPGTRLTVT.

This rearrangement joins TRBV7-8 to TRBJ1-5; TRBD1 is a possible D gene (5 bases). Per the germline V gene, CDR1 is SGHVS and CDR2 is FQNEAQ. V lost 5 bases and J 8 bases, leaving 13 bases between the germline ends. The CDR3 spans 13 residues. This chain's CDR3 is CASSPDEGKPQHF. The CDR3 nucleotides are TGTGCCAGCAGCCCAGACGAGGGGAAGCCCCAGCATTTT.

The chain recombines TRBV12-3 or TRBV12-4 with TRBJ1-3; no clear D gene. The CDR3 runs to 14 residues. Between the trimmed V and J ends, which lost 6 bases and 4 bases, there was a span of 13 bases. The CDR3 region is CASSPAVPGNTIYF. For the CDR3, the DNA is TGTGCCAGCAGCCCCGCGGTTCCGGGAAACACCATATATTTT.

This clonotype was seen just once. This chain connects TRBV20-1 to TRBJ2-3, with TRBD1 identical over 7 bases. In germline, CDR1 is DFQATT, CDR2 SNEGSKA (reference sequence). V lost 5 bases to trimming and J lost 1 base; unmatched junction nucleotides: 12. This CDR3 is built from 16 residues. CDR3 nucleotides: TGCAGTGCTGACCCAAGGGGGCAGAGTGGCACAGATACGCAGTATTTT. This sequence encodes CSADPRGQSGTDTQYF.

A few counts support this clonotype. The gene calls are TRBV11-2 and TRBJ2-7; no clear D gene. The J call may be in error: the DNA end matches TRBJ2-5 better. The CDR3 loop spans 16 amino acids. Per germline, CDR1 SGHAT and CDR2 FQNNGV. The CDR3 DNA follows: TGTGCCAGCAGCCCGCGCCCAGGAGCCCTCTTGGAGACCCAGTACTTC. It yields the protein CASSPRPGALLETQYF.

J is TRBJ2-1 and V is TRBV6-5; D gene uncertain. The germline CDR1 and CDR2 sequences are MNHEY and SVGAGI. This CDR3 region has 16 residues. V was shortened by 0 bases and J by 1 base, with 10 bases between the two germline ends. The DNA of the CDR3 is TGTGCCAGCAGTTACTCGAATCGGCCTTCCTACAATGAGCAGTTCTTC. As protein: CASSYSNRPSYNEQFF.

This chain uses TRBV12-3 or TRBV12-4 with TRBJ1-6; 7 bases are shared with TRBD1. Losses at the gene ends were 6 bases for V and 5 bases for J; bases not matched to a gene: 7. This CDR3 comprises 15 residues. The CDR3 is CASRPRTGDNSPLHF. CDR3 DNA: TGTGCCAGCAGGCCCAGAACAGGGGATAATTCACCCCTCCACTTT.

The table lists this clonotype with a few counts. The chain carries TRBV20-1 and TRBJ2-6, with 7 bases matching TRBD1. Germline V gene data show CDR1 as DFQATT and CDR2 as SNEGSKA (reference sequence). Losses at the gene ends were 5 bases for V and 3 bases for J; bases not matched to a gene: 7. The CDR3 spans 15 residues. The CDR3 sequence: CSASGQAGGANVLTF. The CDR3 DNA is TGCAGTGCTTCAGGACAGGCGGGTGGGGCCAACGTCCTGACTTTC.

As to this clonotype: A junction end diverges from the germline sequence, so it may reflect a read error. The chain has TRBV12-3 or TRBV12-4 and TRBJ2-3; D gene ambiguous. The CDR3 covers 15 residues. The CDR3 loop reads CASSSHTLSTDAQYF. The CDR3 DNA reads as TGTGCCAGCAGCTCCCATACTTTAAGCACAGATGCGCAGTATTTT.

This clonotype was picked up a small number of times. This sequence joins TRBV6-5 and TRBJ1-5; D is ambiguous. The germline V gene has CDR1 MNHEY and CDR2 SVGAGI. V dropped 0 bases and J dropped 4 bases, with 7 bases sitting between them. The CDR3 covers 14 residues. CDR3 bases: TGTGCCAGCAGTTACTCTGCGACTAATCAGCCCCAGCATTTT. Translation: CASSYSATNQPQHF.

The chain has TRBV5-4 and TRBJ2-5; 8 nucleotides align to TRBD2. The J segment lost 1 base and the V segment lost 4 bases, leaving 9 bases of the junction unmatched. The CDR3 runs to 16 residues. CDR1 SGHNT and CDR2 YYREEE come from the germline V gene (reference sequence). The CDR3 nucleotides read TGTGCCAGCAGCCAGGGCCGGGGGGGCCTCCAAGAGACCCAGTACTTC. This sequence encodes CASSQGRGGLQETQYF.

The J gene is TRBJ2-1, the V gene TRBV5-1; D perhaps matches TRBD1 (5 bases). The CDR3 consists of 14 residues. Germline CDR1 SGHRS, CDR2 YFSETQ. V lost 2 bases to trimming and J lost 8 bases, with 14 bases between them. This CDR3 is CASSLQVGRDEQFF. In nucleotides, the CDR3 is TGCGCCAGCAGCTTACAGGTGGGTCGAGATGAGCAGTTCTTC. Full variable domain (rest looked up from reference TRBV5-1 and TRBJ2-1): KAGVTQTPRYLIKTRGQQVTLSCSPISGHRSVSWYQQTPGQGLQFLFEYFSETQRNKGNFPGRFSGRQFSNSRSEMNVSTLELGDSALYLCASSLQVGRDEQFFGPGTRLTVL.

Here the CDR3 reads CASKPGGREETQYF. The CDR3 nucleotides read TGTGCCAGCAAGCCAGGGGGGCGAGAAGAGACCCAGTACTTC. The chain combines TRBV28 with TRBJ2-5; perhaps TRBD1 as D (7 bases). This CDR3 has 14 residues. Per the germline V gene, CDR1 is MDHEN and CDR2 is SYDVKM. Trimming left V 7 bases short and J 3 bases short, with 15 bases between.

V and J are TRBV11-2 and TRBJ2-4; TRBD1 might be the D (6 bases). The CDR3 sequence is 15 residues long. V dropped 3 bases and J dropped 9 bases, with 18 bases sitting between them. Germline lookup yields CDR1 SGHAT and CDR2 FQNNGV. This CDR3 reads CASSFRTVTFSIQYF. The CDR3 DNA is TGTGCCAGCAGCTTTCGGACAGTTACATTTAGCATTCAGTACTTC.

This clonotype appeared a single time. J is TRBJ2-5 and V is TRBV7-2; TRBD2 agrees at 13 bases. The germline V gene has CDR1 SGHTA and CDR2 FQGNSA. V was pared by 5 bases and J by 2 bases, with 5 bases of the junction left unmatched. The CDR3 has 16 residues. This CDR3 is CASSPPGLAGQETQYF. CDR3 nucleotide sequence: TGTGCCAGCAGCCCCCCGGGACTAGCGGGGCAAGAGACCCAGTACTTC. Together with reference TRBV7-2 and TRBJ2-5, the CDR3 gives the full variable domain: GAGVSQSPSNKVTEKGKDVELRCDPISGHTALYWYRQSLGQGLEFLIYFQGNSAPDKSGLPSDRFSAERTGGSVSTLTIQRTQQEDSAVYLCASSPPGLAGQETQYFGPGTRLLVL.

This chain uses TRBV24-1 with TRBJ2-1; TRBD2 agrees at 13 bases. Per the germline V gene, CDR1 is KGHDR and CDR2 is SFDVKD. Germline trimming cut 6 bases from V and 0 bases from J; bases unmatched to any gene: 10. The CDR3 spans 19 residues. In DNA, the CDR3 is TGTGCCACCAGTAGTGAGGGACTAGCGGGGAAGAGCTCCTACAATGAGCAGTTCTTC. This encodes CATSSEGLAGKSSYNEQFF.

The V gene is TRBV4-1, the J gene TRBJ2-5, with a tentative D call TRBD2 (6 bases). Trimming cost V 4 bases and J 0 bases, with 15 bases left between them. CDR1 is MGHRA, CDR2 YSYEKL, per germline. This CDR3 has 16 amino acids. The CDR3 nucleotides are TGCGCCAGCAGCCCGGGGTGGGGGGTTCACCAAGAGACCCAGTACTTC. Its translation: CASSPGWGVHQETQYF.

J is TRBJ2-3 and V is TRBV5-1; the match to TRBD1 covers 7 bases. The CDR3 contains 14 residues. Germline assignment: CDR1 SGHRS and CDR2 YFSETQ. With V trimmed by 4 bases and J by 8 bases, 10 bases remained unmatched. CDR3 sequence (DNA): TGCGCCAGCAGCACCAGACAGGGCGAGGGTACGCAGTATTTT. Translation: CASSTRQGEGTQYF. Full variable domain (rest looked up from reference TRBV5-1 and TRBJ2-3): KAGVTQTPRYLIKTRGQQVTLSCSPISGHRSVSWYQQTPGQGLQFLFEYFSETQRNKGNFPGRFSGRQFSNSRSEMNVSTLELGDSALYLCASSTRQGEGTQYFGPGTRLTVL.

V and J are TRBV12-3 or TRBV12-4 and TRBJ2-3; D unresolved. The CDR3 is 15 residues long. Between the trimmed V and J ends, which lost 7 bases and 1 base, there was a span of 15 bases. CDR3 nucleotides: TGTGCCAGCACCGACGACCGATATCGCACAGATACGCAGTATTTT. Its translation is CASTDDRYRTDTQYF.